One sample yielded the 18 T cell receptor beta chains listed below, sequenced in a study of persistence of HIV-infected CD4 T cells. Their antigens are not known. An overlapping HIV-1 Gag peptide pool stimulated these cells at about 1 ug/peptide/mL. Sorting of responding CD4+ T cells relied on upregulated CD40 ligand together with CD69. The immunoSEQ assay was version 4, run in survey mode. Clones were read by immunoSEQ multiplex PCR, and TCRdb kept only the in-frame ones, dropping some. The table has around 26,000 clones, roughly 70% seen once. The specimen comprised CD4+ T cells sorted from PBMCs after roughly 18-hour stimulation, sampled from a patient who received antiretroviral therapy. The receptors here all came from an adult man with HIV who was CMV-seropositive.

The gene calls are TRBV9 and TRBJ2-3; 11 positions match TRBD2. Per the germline V gene, CDR1 is SGDLS and CDR2 is YYNGEE. The CDR3 length is 16 residues. The junction had 6 bases not matched to a gene; V was cut back by 4 bases and J by 2 bases. The CDR3 here is CASSPRLAGPTDTQYF. In nucleotides, the CDR3 is TGTGCCAGCAGCCCTCGACTAGCGGGGCCCACAGATACGCAGTATTTT.

This clone was counted between two and nine times. V usage is TRBV7-8 and J usage is TRBJ2-1, with 9 bases matching TRBD1. This CDR3 is 16 amino acids long. Losses at the gene ends were 5 bases for V and 0 bases for J; bases not matched to a gene: 5. In germline, CDR1 is SGHVS, CDR2 FQNEAQ. CDR3 residues: CASSLRDRVSYNEQFF. The DNA for the CDR3 is TGTGCCAGCAGCCTACGGGACAGGGTCTCCTACAATGAGCAGTTCTTC. Drawing the rest from reference TRBV7-8 and TRBJ2-1, the complete variable domain is GAGVSQSPRYKVAKRGQDVALRCDPISGHVSLFWYQQALGQGPEFLTYFQNEAQLDKSGLPSDRFFAERPEGSVSTLKIQRTQQEDSAVYLCASSLRDRVSYNEQFFGPGTRLTVL.

This clone was seen a handful of times. The chain couples TRBV2 to TRBJ1-2, with D perhaps TRBD1 (6 bases). CDR1 and CDR2 (germline): SNHLY, FYNNEI. The CDR3 runs 14 residues. The ends were cut back, 6 bases at V and 3 bases at J, with 14 bases in the middle. The CDR3 DNA reads TGTGCCAGCAGCGGACAGCGCCAGGACTATGGCTACACCTTC. Translating it yields CASSGQRQDYGYTF.

This clone was seen a handful of times. The chain employs TRBV4-1 and TRBJ2-1, with 9 bases fitting TRBD1. The CDR3 covers 17 residues. Germline V gene data show CDR1 as MGHRA and CDR2 as YSYEKL. V shed 3 bases, J shed 6 bases, and the junction held 12 bases outside the gene matches. Written as DNA, the CDR3 is TGCGCCAGCAGCCAGGCCCGGTTACAGGGGGCCGGCAATGAGCAGTTCTTC. As protein: CASSQARLQGAGNEQFF.

The chain links TRBV6-2 or TRBV6-3 to TRBJ2-5, with TRBD1 identical over 8 bases. This CDR3 has 16 amino acids. Trimming took 4 bases from V and 7 from J; bases not matched to a gene: 14. The germline V gene encodes CDR1 MNHEY and CDR2 SVGEGT. The CDR3 here is CASSSPQWAGGRTQYF. DNA for the CDR3: TGTGCCAGCAGTTCCCCACAATGGGCAGGGGGCAGGACCCAGTACTTC.

The chain joins TRBV6-5 to TRBJ2-3; TRBD2 might be the D (6 bases). CDR3 size: 14 residues. Germline V lookup: CDR1 MNHEY, CDR2 SVGAGI. Trimming pared 5 bases from V and 6 bases from J, leaving 15 bases between. CDR3: CASSPGLSVDTQYF. The CDR3 DNA is TGTGCCAGCAGTCCGGGACTCAGTGTGGATACGCAGTATTTT.

This clone showed up just a few times. The genes are TRBV10-3 and TRBJ2-1; TRBD2 agrees at 11 bases. The length of the CDR3 is 16 residues. J gave up 5 bases and V 6 bases, and 9 bases lay outside the gene matches. Germline V gives CDR1 ENHRY, CDR2 SYGVKD. The CDR3 protein is CAIRDIAGGRDNEQFF. DNA for the CDR3: TGTGCCATCAGGGATATAGCGGGGGGGAGAGACAATGAGCAGTTCTTC.

The V call is TRBV7-9, the J call TRBJ2-4; the match to TRBD2 covers 7 bases. Germline V lookup: CDR1 SEHNR, CDR2 FQNEAQ (reference sequence). Trimming took 0 bases from V and 4 from J; bases not matched to a gene: 3. This CDR3 has 15 residues. The CDR3 loop is CASSLATGGKNIQYF. CDR3 nucleotide sequence: TGTGCCAGCAGCTTAGCGACGGGGGGAAAAAACATTCAGTACTTC.

The chain combines TRBV2 with TRBJ1-6; 8 bases are shared with TRBD1. V was clipped by 6 bases and J by 6 bases; unmatched bases: 4. Germline V gene sequence: CDR1 SNHLY, CDR2 FYNNEI. This CDR3 is built from 14 residues. The CDR3 region has the DNA TGTGCCAGCAGACCAGGGGGCTCTAATTCACCCCTCCACTTT. This encodes CASRPGGSNSPLHF.

J is TRBJ2-2 and V is TRBV29-1, with 10 bases lining up with TRBD1. CDR1 and CDR2 from the germline V gene are SQVTM and ANQGSEA. Unmatched junction bases numbered 10, after V lost 6 bases and J lost 6 bases. This CDR3 spans 15 amino acids. CDR3 sequence: CSVDTGQGRAGELFF. The CDR3 DNA sequence: TGCAGCGTCGACACGGGACAGGGGCGGGCCGGGGAGCTGTTTTTT.

The V call is TRBV5-1, the J call TRBJ1-6, with unresolved D. The CDR3 runs to 15 residues. Looked up from germline, CDR1 is SGHRS and CDR2 is YFSETQ. V gave up 0 bases and J gave up 1 base, with 5 bases separating them. The CDR3 nucleotides read TGCGCCAGCAGCTTGGTGGAGTCCTATAATTCACCCCTCCACTTT. Translating it yields CASSLVESYNSPLHF.

The CDR3 reads CASSSGTSESTDTQYF. The CDR3 coding sequence is TGTGCCAGCAGCTCCGGGACTAGCGAAAGCACAGATACGCAGTATTTT. The V and J genes are TRBV7-9 and TRBJ2-3; 10 nucleotides agree with TRBD2. The V and J ends lost 4 bases and 0 bases, in that order; junction bases with no gene match: 4. Germline V gene sequence: CDR1 SEHNR, CDR2 FQNEAQ (reference sequence). This CDR3 is built from 16 residues.

This clone turned up a few times. The chain's CDR3 is CASSEGSLLYSNQPQHF. The CDR3 coding sequence is TGTGCCAGCAGTGAGGGTTCCCTCCTATATAGCAATCAGCCCCAGCATTTT. This chain joins TRBV27 and TRBJ1-5, with D unresolved. Germline V gene lookup returns CDR1 MNHEY and CDR2 SMNVEV (reference sequence). V lost 5 bases, J lost 0 bases, and 17 bases lay in between. The CDR3 runs to 17 residues.

The chain recombines TRBV24-1 with TRBJ2-1; D is possibly TRBD2 (5 bases). Trimming removed 5 bases at V and 7 bases at J, with 14 bases between. This CDR3 contains 14 residues. Germline-derived CDR1 and CDR2 are KGHDR and SFDVKD. The CDR3, as DNA: TGTGCCACCAGTGTTCCGGGAACGGCGAATGAGCAGTTCTTC. This gives the protein CATSVPGTANEQFF.

The V gene is TRBV9, the J gene TRBJ1-3; D is uncertain. Trimming took off 0 bases at V and 0 bases at J, with 10 bases between the two ends. Germline CDR1 is SGDLS and CDR2 is YYNGEE. The CDR3 has 16 amino acids. DNA for the CDR3: TGTGCCAGCAGCGTAGTTGGTCCCCTCTCTGGAAACACCATATATTTT. Its protein product is CASSVVGPLSGNTIYF.

This clone was counted only a few times. The J gene is TRBJ2-1, the V gene TRBV19, with D perhaps assigned TRBD1 or TRBD2 (6 bases each). Trimming cost V 1 base and J 8 bases, with 12 bases left between them. Germline V lookup: CDR1 LNHDA, CDR2 SQIVND (reference sequence). The CDR3 is 14 amino acids. CDR3 region: CASSIGGGIYEQFF. In DNA form, the CDR3 reads TGTGCCAGTAGTATAGGAGGGGGGATCTATGAGCAGTTCTTC.

The chain combines TRBV28 with TRBJ2-1; the match to TRBD2 covers 10 bases. V lost 6 bases, J lost 0 bases, and 14 bases stayed unmatched. Germline V gene sequence: CDR1 MDHEN, CDR2 SYDVKM. This CDR3 is 19 amino acids long. DNA for the CDR3: TGTGCCAGCAGGCCGACAGGGTCTAGCGGGGGAAGCTCCTACAATGAGCAGTTCTTC. As protein: CASRPTGSSGGSSYNEQFF.

This clone was seen more than once but under ten times. The chain links TRBV5-1 to TRBJ1-1; no clear D gene. CDR1 is SGHRS, CDR2 YFSETQ, per germline. CDR3 length: 14 amino acids. Trimming removed 3 bases at V and 6 bases at J, with 15 bases between. The CDR3 is CASSSGGMGSEAFF. The CDR3 coding sequence is TGCGCCAGCAGCTCTGGAGGGATGGGCTCTGAAGCTTTCTTT.